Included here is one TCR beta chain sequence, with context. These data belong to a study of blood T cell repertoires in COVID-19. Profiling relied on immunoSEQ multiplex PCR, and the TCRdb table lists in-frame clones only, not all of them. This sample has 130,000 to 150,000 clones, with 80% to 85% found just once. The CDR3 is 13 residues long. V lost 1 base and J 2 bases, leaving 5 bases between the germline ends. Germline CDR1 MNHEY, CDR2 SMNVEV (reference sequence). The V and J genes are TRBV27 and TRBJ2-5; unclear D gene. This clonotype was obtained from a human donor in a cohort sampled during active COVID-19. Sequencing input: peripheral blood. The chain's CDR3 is CASSLWQQETQYF. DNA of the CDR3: TGTGCCAGCAGTTTATGGCAGCAAGAGACCCAGTACTTC.